Listed here are 21 T cell receptor beta chains from one sample, sequenced in a study of T cell responses to AZD1222 COVID-19 vaccine. Profiled with immunoSEQ multiplex PCR; TCRdb holds only in-frame clones, not every one. The table lists 150,000 to 200,000 clones, 90% to 95% of them singletons. The source material was peripheral blood, sampled on day 0 of AZD1222 vaccination. Every receptor here comes from an adult in good health.

The gene calls are TRBV9 and TRBJ1-4; no clear D gene. Looked up from germline, CDR1 is SGDLS and CDR2 is YYNGEE. The V end lost 3 bases, the J end lost 0 bases, and 12 bases lay between the germline ends. CDR3 size: 16 residues. The CDR3 loop reads CASSARGQSTNEKLFF. The CDR3 nucleotides read TGTGCCAGCAGCGCGCGTGGGCAGTCAACTAATGAAAAACTGTTTTTT. Using reference TRBV9 and TRBJ1-4 for the parts outside the CDR3, the full variable domain is DSGVTQTPKHLITATGQRVTLRCSPRSGDLSVYWYQQSLDQGLQFLIQYYNGEERAKGNILERFSAQQFPDLHSELNLSSLELGDSALYFCASSARGQSTNEKLFFGSGTQLSVL.

The table lists this clone with a count of one. The J gene is TRBJ1-2, the V gene TRBV5-6; D call uncertain. The germline gives CDR1 SGHDT, CDR2 YYEEEE. This CDR3 has 13 amino acids. Trimming took off 5 bases at V and 3 bases at J, with 11 bases between the two ends. CDR3 sequence (DNA): TGTGCCAGCAGGCCTAAACCGGACTATGGCTACACCTTC. This codes for CASRPKPDYGYTF.

V and J are TRBV19 and TRBJ2-2; a possible D gene is TRBD1 (6 bases). Germline V CDR1 and CDR2: LNHDA, SQIVND (reference sequence). This CDR3 is 14 amino acids long. V lost 6 bases, J lost 2 bases, and 10 bases lay in between. The DNA for the CDR3 is TGTGCCAGTAGCGCCGGGACAAACACCGGGGAGCTGTTTTTT. Its translation is CASSAGTNTGELFF.

The chain employs TRBV9 and TRBJ1-2; no clear D. Trimming removed 0 bases at V and 4 bases at J, with 10 bases between. CDR1 and CDR2 (germline): SGDLS, YYNGEE. The length of the CDR3 is 14 residues. The CDR3 DNA reads TGTGCCAGCAGCGTAGGTCCGGAACCCTATGGCTACACCTTC. Its translation is CASSVGPEPYGYTF.

The V and J genes are TRBV7-2 and TRBJ2-1, with a possible D match to TRBD1 (6 bases). There are 13 residues in the CDR3. Deletions cut 3 bases from V and 5 bases from J, with 8 bases between. CDR1 and CDR2 from the germline V gene are SGHTA and FQGNSA. The CDR3 DNA sequence: TGTGCCAGCAGCTTTAACAGGGACAATGAGCAGTTCTTC. It translates to CASSFNRDNEQFF.

This clone came up once. The rearrangement uses TRBV5-6 and TRBJ1-1; the D is unclear. Germline assignment: CDR1 SGHDT and CDR2 YYEEEE. The germline V and J ends were trimmed by 1 base and 5 bases, with 9 bases remaining between them. The CDR3 totals 13 residues. CDR3 bases: TGTGCCAGCAGCTTGCGAATCCGGACTGAAGCTTTCTTT. Translation: CASSLRIRTEAFF.

The chain employs TRBV5-5 and TRBJ2-7, with D possibly being TRBD2 (6 bases). Germline V lookup: CDR1 SGHKS, CDR2 YYEKEE (reference sequence). V lost 4 bases to trimming and J lost 3 bases, with 14 bases between them. CDR3 size: 14 residues. The DNA of the CDR3 is TGTGCCAGCAGCCTCTCGGGACTTCGCTACGAGCAGTACTTC. Translated: CASSLSGLRYEQYF.

The V and J genes are TRBV30 and TRBJ2-5; D not resolved. The CDR3 has 13 amino acids. Per the germline V gene, CDR1 is GTSNPN and CDR2 is SVGIG (reference sequence). Trimming pared 1 base from V and 2 bases from J, leaving 8 bases between. The CDR3: CAWSGASQETQYF. DNA for the CDR3: TGTGCCTGGAGTGGCGCTTCTCAAGAGACCCAGTACTTC.

This clone was seen once. The rearrangement joins TRBV9 to TRBJ1-2, with TRBD1 matching 7 bases. Per the germline V gene, CDR1 is SGDLS and CDR2 is YYNGEE. V shed 0 bases, J shed 7 bases, and the junction held 12 bases outside the gene matches. The CDR3 loop spans 16 amino acids. The CDR3 sequence is CASSVARGTDRSGYTF. CDR3 DNA: TGTGCCAGCAGCGTAGCTAGGGGGACAGATCGCTCTGGCTACACCTTC.

This clone is a singleton in its sample. The chain is built from TRBV2 and TRBJ1-1; 7 bases align to TRBD1. CDR1 and CDR2 (germline): SNHLY, FYNNEI. J lost 3 bases, V lost 7 bases, and 5 bases had no gene match. There are 13 residues in the CDR3. The CDR3, as DNA: TGTGCCAGCATCCTCGACAGGGACACTGAAGCTTTCTTT. It encodes CASILDRDTEAFF. Supplemented by reference TRBV2 and TRBJ1-1, the full variable domain reads EPEVTQTPSHQVTQMGQEVILRCVPISNHLYFYWYRQILGQKVEFLVSFYNNEISEKSEIFDDQFSVERPDGSNFTLKIRSTKLEDSAMYFCASILDRDTEAFFGQGTRLTVV.

The J gene is TRBJ1-5, the V gene TRBV5-1; tentative D call: TRBD1 (6 bases). Per germline, CDR1 SGHRS and CDR2 YFSETQ. This CDR3 is built from 15 residues. V dropped 4 bases and J dropped 3 bases, with 14 bases sitting between them. Written as DNA, the CDR3 is TGCGCCAGCAGCCGTTATGGGACATACAATCAGCCCCAGCATTTT. This encodes CASSRYGTYNQPQHF.

This clone showed up just once. This chain joins TRBV28 and TRBJ2-1, with 7 bases fitting TRBD2. CDR3 length: 15 amino acids. Per the germline V gene, CDR1 is MDHEN and CDR2 is SYDVKM. V shed 4 bases, J shed 4 bases, and the junction held 7 bases outside the gene matches. CDR3 in DNA: TGTGCCAGCAGTTCTCCCACTAGCGCGTACAATGAGCAGTTCTTC. Residues: CASSSPTSAYNEQFF.

The chain combines TRBV19 with TRBJ2-7; no clear D. This CDR3 is 15 amino acids long. Trimming stripped 2 bases from V and 2 bases from J, with 13 bases between. Germline assignment: CDR1 LNHDA and CDR2 SQIVND (reference sequence). As DNA, the CDR3 is TGTGCCAGTAGTATAAAGGGCTTACAGACCTACGAGCAGTACTTC. Amino acid sequence: CASSIKGLQTYEQYF.

This chain connects TRBV5-1 to TRBJ1-1; D might be TRBD1 (5 bases). Germline V gene data show CDR1 as SGHRS and CDR2 as YFSETQ. V shed 4 bases and J shed 6 bases, with 19 bases lying between them. CDR3 length: 15 amino acids. Here the CDR3 reads CASSLSGWDLAEAFF. DNA of the CDR3: TGCGCCAGCAGCCTATCAGGGTGGGATTTAGCTGAAGCTTTCTTT.

The J gene is TRBJ1-2, the V gene TRBV7-9; TRBD1 is a possible D gene (6 bases). Trimming shortened V by 5 bases and J by 4 bases, and 17 bases separated the two germline ends. Germline lookup yields CDR1 SEHNR and CDR2 FQNEAQ (reference sequence). The CDR3 extends over 15 amino acids. The CDR3 sequence: CASSPLDRQIYGYTF. The CDR3 region has the DNA TGTGCCAGCAGCCCATTGGACAGACAAATCTATGGCTACACCTTC. Combining the CDR3 with reference TRBV7-9 and TRBJ1-2 gives the whole variable domain DTGVSQNPRHKITKRGQNVTFRCDPISEHNRLYWYRQTLGQGPEFLTYFQNEAQLEKSRLLSDRFSAERPKGSFSTLEIQRTEQGDSAMYLCASSPLDRQIYGYTFGSGTRLTVV.

With regard to this clone: Germline and junction disagree at one end, which may indicate a read error. V is TRBV10-2 and J is TRBJ1-6, with 9 bases lining up with TRBD1. The CDR3 length is 16 residues. CDR1 WSHSY and CDR2 SAAADI come from the germline V gene. The CDR3 nucleotides are TGCGCCAGCATCGGACAGGGGAGTTCCTTTAATTCACCCCTCCACTTT. Its translation: CASIGQGSSFNSPLHF.

The chain carries TRBV18 and TRBJ1-1; 8 nucleotides line up with TRBD1. The CDR3 is 14 residues long. The ends lost 3 bases at V and 4 bases at J; junction bases unmatched: 4. The germline V gene has CDR1 KGHSH and CDR2 LQKENI. The CDR3 reads CASSPTTGGTEAFF. The CDR3 DNA is TGTGCCAGCTCACCTACCACAGGGGGCACTGAAGCTTTCTTT.

The genes are TRBV12-3 or TRBV12-4 and TRBJ1-1; a possible D gene is TRBD1 (5 bases). The CDR3 is made up of 13 amino acids. V was cut by 6 bases and J by 0 bases, with 8 bases left in between. CDR3 nucleotides: TGTGCCAGCAGGACAGAACTGAACACTGAAGCTTTCTTT. It codes for CASRTELNTEAFF.

The genes are TRBV5-4 and TRBJ2-7; 10 bases are a match to TRBD1. Trimming took 0 bases from V and 5 from J; bases not matched to a gene: 2. CDR1 and CDR2 (germline): SGHNT, YYREEE (reference sequence). The length of the CDR3 is 14 residues. For the CDR3, the DNA is TGTGCCAGCAGCTTGGGGACAGGGGGAAACGAGCAGTACTTC. As protein: CASSLGTGGNEQYF.

The gene calls are TRBV5-4 and TRBJ1-2; D remains ambiguous. CDR3 length: 16 residues. Germline V gives CDR1 SGHNT, CDR2 YYREEE (reference sequence). Trimming stripped 0 bases from V and 4 bases from J, with 16 bases between. CDR3 in DNA: TGTGCCAGCAGCTTGGCCGGCTTAAGGGATACCTATGGCTACACCTTC. Its translation: CASSLAGLRDTYGYTF.

This clone was counted a single time. The chain uses TRBV19 and TRBJ1-2, with 7 bases matching TRBD1. In germline, CDR1 is LNHDA, CDR2 SQIVND (reference sequence). Losses at the gene ends were 2 bases for V and 2 bases for J; bases not matched to a gene: 5. This CDR3 region has 15 residues. CDR3 region: CASSIRQGQNYGYTF. The CDR3 nucleotides are TGTGCCAGTAGTATAAGACAGGGCCAGAACTATGGCTACACCTTC. The full variable domain, with the rest looked up from reference TRBV19 and TRBJ1-2, is DGGITQSPKYLFRKEGQNVTLSCEQNLNHDAMYWYRQDPGQGLRLIYYSQIVNDFQKGDIAEGYSVSREKKESFPLTVTSAQKNPTAFYLCASSIRQGQNYGYTFGSGTRLTVV.